The present TCR beta chain was sequenced within a study of T-cell reconstitution after alpha-beta-depleted transplantation in children. Unique molecular identifiers tagged the TCRbeta library. From the PCR reads, TCRdb called clonotypes with MiXCR, one entry per CDR3 protein. There are hundreds of thousands of distinct CDR3 sequences in the sample; 11% occur only once, and 28% lies in the top ten. This clonotype has a count of ten or more. No antigen is known for it. Trimming shortened V by 2 bases and J by 6 bases, and 11 bases separated the two germline ends. CDR1 is SGHVS, CDR2 FNYEAQ, per germline. The CDR3 sequence is 14 residues long. Whole-study findings and limits: T-cell numbers and diversity one year post-transplant derived largely from freshly generated T cells. About two months after transplant, alpha-beta T cells reportedly came from several hundred expanded graft clones.

This TCR was recovered from a child under three years old with acute myeloid leukemia, due to receive a stem cell transplant. The rearrangement joins TRBV7-6 to TRBJ2-1, with D perhaps TRBD1 or TRBD2 (5 bases each). The sequencing used PBMCs, collected before TCRalphabeta/CD19-depleted stem cell transplant. The CDR3 spells CASSLSWDGNEQFF. DNA for the CDR3: TGTGCCAGCAGCTTAAGCTGGGACGGCAATGAGCAGTTCTTC.